These 18 T cell receptor beta chains originate from one sample sequenced in a study of Graves' ophthalmopathy and Graves' hyperthyroidism. TCR beta CDR3 amplification used RNA transcripts. RT-PCR in the first round used HTBI primers; a second-round multiplex PCR followed. TCRdb analysed the multiplex PCR reads with MiXCR anew, one entry per CDR3 protein. The sample has 650,000 to 800,000 distinct CDR3 sequences, about 41% seen once. The source material was peripheral blood. The origin of the receptors is an adult man with Graves' ophthalmopathy.

A word on this clonotype: The junction departs from germline at one end; a sequencing error may be responsible. V and J are TRBV19 and TRBJ1-5; weak D call: TRBD1 (6 bases). This CDR3 contains 14 residues. The germline V gene has CDR1 LNHDA and CDR2 SQIVND (reference sequence). This CDR3 reads CASSPGHGPQPQHF. The CDR3 DNA follows: TGTGCCAGTAGTCCGGGACATGGACCCCAGCCCCAACATTTT.

The gene calls are TRBV10-3 and TRBJ1-4, with 9 nucleotides matching TRBD1. The CDR3 contains 15 residues. From germline, CDR1 is ENHRY and CDR2 SYGVKD. V lost 9 bases and J lost 6; bases outside the gene matches: 11. CDR3 sequence reads: CAIGSEGTGHEKLFF. CDR3 bases: TGTGCCATTGGGAGCGAAGGGACAGGGCATGAAAAACTGTTTTTT.

The chain recombines TRBV9 with TRBJ1-3; D is ambiguous. Per germline, CDR1 SGDLS and CDR2 YYNGEE. The length of the CDR3 is 17 residues. Trimming cost V 4 bases and J 3 bases, with 20 bases left between them. CDR3: CASSQDISGLRGNTIYF. In DNA form, the CDR3 reads TGTGCCAGCAGCCAAGACATTAGCGGGCTTCGTGGAAACACCATATATTTT.

This clonotype was picked up many times. V usage is TRBV2 and J usage is TRBJ2-5; 7 bases align to TRBD1. J lost 2 bases, V lost 7 bases, and 4 bases had no gene match. CDR3 length: 13 residues. The germline gives CDR1 SNHLY, CDR2 FYNNEI. The CDR3 nucleotides are TGTGCCAGCAACCCGGGACAGCAAGAGACCCAGTACTTC. Protein sequence: CASNPGQQETQYF.

The CDR3 bases are TGTGCCAGCAGTCCCCAGTTTGCCGGGGAGCTGTTTTTT. Residues: CASSPQFAGELFF. The chain uses TRBV12-3 or TRBV12-4 and TRBJ2-2; D gene uncertain. Deletions cut 5 bases from V and 6 bases from J, with 10 bases between. The length of the CDR3 is 13 residues.

In regard to this clonotype: This may stem from a read error, because a much larger clone lies one nucleotide away. Because the CDR3 is missing its conserved closing phenylalanine or tryptophan, this is likely a read error. The chain recombines TRBV3-1 with TRBJ2-5, with TRBD1 as a possible D gene (5 bases). This CDR3 comprises 11 residues. Germline CDR1 LGHDT, CDR2 YNNKEL (reference sequence). The CDR3 DNA reads TGTGCCAGCAGCGAAGACAGGACCCAGTACCTC. Residues: CASSEDRTQYL.

For this clonotype: A clone one base away is much larger, so this may be a read error. This rearrangement joins TRBV12-3 or TRBV12-4 to TRBJ1-5; tentatively, D is TRBD1 (6 bases). The V gene lost 10 bases and the J gene lost 4 bases, with 23 bases spanning the gap. This CDR3 is 16 amino acids long. The CDR3 spells CANNLGGGARNQPQHF. CDR3 in DNA: TGTGCCAACAACCTGGGAGGGGGGGCGCGAAATCAGCCCCAGCATTTT.

This clonotype was seen a handful of times. Here the CDR3 reads CSASTGVSGNTIYF. The CDR3 DNA reads as TGCAGTGCTTCGACAGGGGTCTCTGGAAACACCATATATTTT. The chain employs TRBV20-1 and TRBJ1-3; 8 bases map to TRBD1. This CDR3 contains 14 residues. V was clipped by 5 bases and J by 0 bases; unmatched bases: 3. Germline CDR1 reads DFQATT; CDR2 reads SNEGSKA (reference sequence).

This clonotype was observed a handful of times. This chain uses TRBV9 with TRBJ2-3; D is perhaps TRBD2 (5 bases). The CDR3 spans 15 residues. Germline loops: CDR1 SGDLS, CDR2 YYNGEE. The ends were cut back, 4 bases at V and 0 bases at J, with 12 bases in the middle. This CDR3 reads CASSLSGTSTDTQYF. The CDR3 nucleotides are TGTGCCAGCAGCCTCAGCGGAACGAGCACAGATACGCAGTATTTT.

This clonotype has only a few counts. A read error is possible here, since a much larger clone lies one base away. The chain employs TRBV6-1 and TRBJ2-7, with D maybe TRBD1 (6 bases). The V and J ends lost 5 bases and 1 base respectively, with 9 bases between them. Germline-derived CDR1 and CDR2 are MNHNS and SASEGT. The CDR3 is 13 amino acids. The CDR3 is CASSTGHSYEQYF. Here the CDR3 DNA reads TGTGCCAGCAGTACGGGACATTCCTACGAGCAGTACTTC.

The chain is built from TRBV25-1 and TRBJ2-5; 10 bases align to TRBD2. The CDR3 covers 14 residues. CDR1 and CDR2 from the germline V gene are MGHDK and SYGVNS. The junction had 3 bases not matched to a gene; V was cut back by 6 bases and J by 2 bases. CDR3 sequence reads: CASRKREGQETQYF. The CDR3 DNA is TGTGCCAGCAGAAAGCGGGAGGGGCAAGAGACCCAGTACTTC. The whole variable domain, filled in from reference TRBV25-1 and TRBJ2-5, reads EADIYQTPRYLVIGTGKKITLECSQTMGHDKMYWYQQDPGMELHLIHYSYGVNSTEKGDLSSESTVSRIRTEHFPLTLESARPSHTSQYLCASRKREGQETQYFGPGTRLLVL.

In its sample, this clonotype was seen many times. CDR3: CASSLESGMNTEAFF. The CDR3 nucleotides are TGTGCCAGCAGTCTTGAGTCGGGGATGAACACTGAAGCTTTCTTT. The chain has TRBV12-3 or TRBV12-4 and TRBJ1-1; D is uncertain. CDR3 length: 15 residues. Trimming shortened V by 5 bases and J by 0 bases, and 13 bases separated the two germline ends.

This clonotype was counted many times. The chain couples TRBV19 to TRBJ2-2, with no clear D. In germline, CDR1 is LNHDA, CDR2 SQIVND (reference sequence). This CDR3 has 13 residues. V lost 6 bases, J lost 6 bases, and 11 bases lay in between. CDR3 nucleotide sequence: TGTGCCAGTAGAACTCAGGTGGCCGGGGAGCTGTTTTTT. It yields the protein CASRTQVAGELFF.

This chain uses TRBV10-3 with TRBJ1-4; 8 bases line up with TRBD1. V was pared by 5 bases and J by 5 bases, with 4 bases of the junction left unmatched. This CDR3 region has 14 residues. Germline assignment: CDR1 ENHRY and CDR2 SYGVKD. In DNA, the CDR3 is TGTGCCATCAGTTCTCGGACAGGGAATGAAAAACTGTTTTTT. This gives the protein CAISSRTGNEKLFF.

In its sample, this clonotype was seen once. The gene calls are TRBV15 and TRBJ2-3, with TRBD1 matching over 10 bases. The CDR3 consists of 18 residues. Germline V gene data show CDR1 as LNHNV and CDR2 as YYDKDF (reference sequence). V was clipped by 5 bases and J by 6 bases; unmatched bases: 17. This CDR3 reads CATSGRNTDRGLGDTQYF. The CDR3 bases are TGTGCCACCAGCGGACGAAACACCGACAGGGGGCTAGGTGATACGCAGTATTTT.

The rearrangement uses TRBV7-2 and TRBJ1-5; 9 nucleotides match TRBD1. Losses at the gene ends were 11 bases for V and 11 bases for J; bases not matched to a gene: 19. Germline CDR1 reads SGHTA; CDR2 reads FQGNSA. The CDR3 is 15 amino acids. CDR3 amino acids: CARTPGTGSWETQHF. Here the CDR3 DNA reads TGTGCCCGCACCCCCGGGACAGGGAGTTGGGAGACCCAGCATTTT.

This chain uses TRBV19 with TRBJ2-2, with D possibly TRBD1 on 5 matching bases. The V and J ends lost 5 bases and 6 bases respectively, with 13 bases between them. The CDR3 totals 14 residues. Per the germline V gene, CDR1 is LNHDA and CDR2 is SQIVND (reference sequence). CDR3 residues: CASSSPPRAGELFF. CDR3 bases: TGTGCCAGTAGTTCTCCCCCCAGGGCCGGGGAGCTGTTTTTT.

This clonotype has at least ten counts. This chain uses TRBV6-6 with TRBJ1-2, with D maybe TRBD1 (5 bases). CDR1 MNHNY and CDR2 SVGAGI come from the germline V gene (reference sequence). CDR3 length: 14 amino acids. V lost 3 bases and J 5 bases, leaving 13 bases between the germline ends. As DNA, the CDR3 is TGTGCCAGCAGTTATACGCAGGGCGGGTATGGCTACACCTTC. Translation: CASSYTQGGYGYTF.